These T cell receptor beta chains were read from a single sample in a study of T cells expressing NK-cell markers. TCRdb re-called the 5' RACE reads and shows each CDR3 protein once, DNA omitted. The sample table sets out more than 250,000 distinct CDR3 sequences. Sample: blood T cells: a sorted CD56 or NKG2C T cell subset, CD4+ or CD8+ T cells, or bulk PBMC T cells (not recorded which). The receptor set was obtained from a man between 18 and 35 years old in good health. The CDR3 runs from the conserved cysteine through the conserved F or W.

j_gene,v_gene,CDR3aa
TRBJ2-7,TRBV4-3,CASSHRDRGSYEQYF
TRBJ2-7,TRBV4-2,CASSPGLAQSSYEQYF
TRBJ1-2,TRBV3-1,CASRPGAGSYGYTF
TRBJ2-1,TRBV20-1,CSARRDRNFYNEQFF
TRBJ2-2,TRBV4-2,CASSQGQDRDTGELFF
TRBJ2-1,TRBV11-2,CASSLDGLLGGGSSAEFF
TRBJ2-2,TRBV10-2,CASSVKGAGGELFF
TRBJ1-4,TRBV12-3/TRBV12-4,CASRVTGIGEKLFF
TRBJ2-6,TRBV29-1,CSVLGSGANVLTF
TRBJ2-3,TRBV2,CARTSGNTQYF
TRBJ2-3,TRBV29-1,CSVVGDRDTDTQYF
TRBJ1-1,TRBV20-1,CSAAPPVQNTEAFF
TRBJ2-1,TRBV19,CASAREYSYNEQFF
TRBJ2-3,TRBV28,CASSSRYTQYF
TRBJ2-3,TRBV2,CASSNDGQLEPTDTQYF
TRBJ2-5,TRBV25-1,CASSIPGASETQYF
TRBJ2-2,TRBV11-2,CASKRLSNTGELFF
TRBJ2-5,TRBV27,CASSLGGNRETQYF
TRBJ2-2,TRBV12-3/TRBV12-4,CASRVTGPSTGELFF
TRBJ2-2,TRBV5-1,CASMETSGSGELFF